A selection of T cell receptor beta chains follows, all from one sample in a study of T cell responses to AZD1222 COVID-19 vaccine. Assay: immunoSEQ multiplex PCR; the TCRdb copy retains only in-frame clones and omits some. The sample contains about 100,000 clones, around 94% of which appear only once. Sequenced material: peripheral blood, taken on day 0 of AZD1222 vaccination. These receptors came from an adult in good health. The CDR3 runs from the conserved cysteine through the conserved F or W. The D gene is left open where the match is weak. Clone sizes are given selectively: once, few, many, or a class where the clone is expanded.

D	size	V	J	CDR3	DNA
-	-	TRBV15	TRBJ2-2	CATAVTAGELFF	TGTGCCACCGCCGTCACGGCCGGGGAGCTGTTTTTT
-	once	TRBV28	TRBJ1-3	CASSLGGGNTIYF	TGTGCCAGCAGTCTGGGCGGTGGAAACACCATATATTTT
-	-	TRBV6-1	TRBJ1-6	CASSETRTGTRNSPLHF	TGTGCCAGCAGTGAAACCAGAACCGGGACAAGAAATTCACCCCTCCACTTT
-	-	TRBV2	TRBJ1-1	CASRDYWTDTEAFF	TGTGCCAGCAGAGACTACTGGACAGACACTGAAGCTTTCTTT
-	-	TRBV6-2/TRBV6-3	TRBJ1-2	CASSYSGVYGYTF	TGTGCCAGCAGTTACTCCGGAGTCTATGGCTACACCTTC
TRBD1	-	TRBV6-1	TRBJ1-4	CASSETGGPGSNEKLFF	TGTGCCAGCAGTGAAACAGGGGGCCCGGGATCTAATGAAAAACTGTTTTTT
-	-	TRBV7-9	TRBJ1-6	CASRLNRDGNSPLHF	TGTGCCAGCAGACTAAACCGGGACGGTAATTCACCCCTCCACTTT
-	-	TRBV24-1	TRBJ1-2	CATSDVQGGGYTF	TGTGCCACCAGTGATGTCCAGGGAGGTGGCTACACCTTC
TRBD1	-	TRBV4-1	TRBJ1-5	CASSRGTDQPQHF	TGCGCCAGCAGCCGCGGGACAGATCAGCCCCAGCATTTT
-	-	TRBV21-1	TRBJ2-7	CASSKANYEQYF	TGTGCCAGCAGCAAAGCAAACTACGAGCAGTACTTC
-	once	TRBV19	TRBJ1-5	CASTSQGSQPQHF	TGTGCCAGTACCTCGCAGGGAAGTCAGCCCCAGCATTTT
-	-	TRBV7-2	TRBJ2-7	CASSVRDSQRFYEQYF	TGTGCCAGCAGCGTCCGGGACTCCCAGCGATTCTACGAGCAGTACTTC
TRBD1	-	TRBV25-1	TRBJ1-1	CASSPARGVDKAFF	TGTGCCAGCAGCCCCGCCAGGGGGGTGGATAAAGCTTTCTTT
-	-	TRBV7-9	TRBJ1-1	CASSDGPNTEAFF	TGTGCCAGCAGTGACGGCCCGAACACTGAAGCTTTCTTT
-	-	TRBV28	TRBJ1-4	CASSRTEVGLFF	TGTGCCAGCAGCCGTACCGAGGTCGGGCTGTTTTTT
-	-	TRBV4-3	TRBJ2-7	CASSQEANRYEQYF	TGCGCCAGCAGCCAAGAGGCTAATCGCTACGAGCAGTACTTC
-	-	TRBV6-5	TRBJ2-7	CASRSRTAYEQYF	TGTGCCAGCAGGTCCCGAACAGCCTACGAGCAGTACTTC
-	-	TRBV11-3	TRBJ2-3	CASSLGYTDTQYF	TGTGCCAGCAGCTTAGGCTACACAGATACGCAGTATTTT
TRBD1	-	TRBV19	TRBJ1-2	CASSIFSSLGTGPSYGYTF	TGTGCCAGTAGTATATTCTCTTCTTTGGGGACAGGTCCGTCCTATGGCTACACCTTC
-	-	TRBV7-2	TRBJ2-3	CASSLRGQDTQYF	TGTGCCAGCAGTCTTAGGGGCCAGGATACGCAGTATTTT
-	-	TRBV5-8	TRBJ1-1	CASSLRVNTEAFF	TGTGCCAGCAGCTTGCGGGTGAACACTGAAGCTTTCTTT
-	-	TRBV15	TRBJ2-7	CATSRIYEGEQYF	TGTGCCACCAGCCGTATATACGAAGGCGAGCAGTACTTC
-	-	TRBV30	TRBJ2-1	CAWSVRVGEHGIF	TGTGCCTGGAGTGTACGGGTTGGGGAGCACGGAATCTTC
TRBD1	-	TRBV6-6	TRBJ2-3	CASSYPGQVPTDTQYF	TGTGCCAGCAGTTACCCTGGACAGGTCCCCACAGATACGCAGTATTTT
TRBD2	-	TRBV7-3	TRBJ2-1	CASSPPGGGAIVNEQFF	TGTGCCAGCAGCCCGCCCGGGGGAGGGGCGATAGTGAATGAGCAGTTCTTC
-	-	TRBV27	TRBJ1-1	CASSVGQNQLGTTEAFF	TGTGCCAGCAGTGTTGGACAGAATCAGCTTGGTACCACTGAAGCTTTCTTT
TRBD1	-	TRBV10-3	TRBJ2-2	CAISEPKGQGNTGELFF	TGTGCCATCAGTGAGCCTAAGGGACAGGGGAACACCGGGGAGCTGTTTTTT
-	-	TRBV6-1	TRBJ2-1	CASREGTDYNEQFF	TGTGCCAGCAGAGAAGGGACTGACTACAATGAGCAGTTCTTC
-	-	TRBV18	TRBJ1-1	CASSPVPGLQTNTEAFF	TGTGCCAGCTCACCCGTCCCGGGACTCCAAACGAACACTGAAGCTTTCTTT
-	-	TRBV27	TRBJ1-5	CASSEWEGDGNQPQHF	TGTGCCAGCTCAGAGTGGGAGGGGGATGGCAATCAGCCCCAGCATTTT
-	-	TRBV4-1	TRBJ1-1	CASSQGVRWEDTEAFF	TGCGCCAGCAGCCAAGGAGTGAGGTGGGAGGACACTGAAGCTTTCTTT
-	-	TRBV6-5	TRBJ2-1	CASSYYRAGANEQFF	TGTGCCAGCAGTTACTATCGGGCCGGGGCCAATGAGCAGTTCTTC
-	-	TRBV25-1	TRBJ2-3	CASSDSQGTDTQYF	TGTGCCAGCAGTGATTCACAGGGCACAGATACGCAGTATTTT
TRBD2	-	TRBV3-1/TRBV3-2	TRBJ2-1	CASSQGLLAGYNEQFF	TGTGCCAGCAGCCAAGGTCTCCTAGCGGGGTACAATGAGCAGTTCTTC
-	few	TRBV7-5	TRBJ1-2	CARSSRQGRWSGYTF	TGTGCCAGAAGCTCCCGACAGGGGAGATGGAGTGGCTACACCTTC
TRBD1	once	TRBV6-4	TRBJ2-7	CASSDSDRGEQYF	TGTGCCAGCAGTGACTCGGACAGGGGCGAGCAGTACTTC
TRBD2	-	TRBV5-1	TRBJ2-1	CASSPRTSGGSYNEQFF	TGCGCCAGCAGCCCTCGGACTAGCGGGGGCTCCTACAATGAGCAGTTCTTC
-	-	TRBV7-9	TRBJ2-2	CASRLGVTSNTGELFF	TGTGCCAGCAGGCTGGGGGTCACTTCGAACACCGGGGAGCTGTTTTTT
-	-	TRBV7-9	TRBJ2-5	CASSLAGGGEETQYF	TGTGCCAGCAGCTTAGCAGGCGGCGGCGAGGAGACCCAGTACTTC
TRBD1	-	TRBV3-1/TRBV3-2	TRBJ2-1	CASSQGQGLNEQFF	TGTGCCAGCAGCCAAGGACAGGGGCTCAATGAGCAGTTCTTC
-	few	TRBV7-9	TRBJ2-7	CASSFTERGAYEQYF	TGTGCCAGCAGCTTTACGGAGAGGGGGGCCTACGAGCAGTACTTC
-	-	TRBV11-2	TRBJ1-3	CASSLAFSGNTIYF	TGTGCCAGCAGCTTAGCGTTCTCTGGAAACACCATATATTTT
TRBD1	-	TRBV29-1	TRBJ2-1	CSVKRQGVYNEQFF	TGCAGCGTCAAACGACAGGGGGTGTACAATGAGCAGTTCTTC
-	-	TRBV28	TRBJ1-2	CASHVPTAVAGGYTF	TGTGCCAGCCATGTCCCGACAGCCGTGGCGGGGGGCTACACCTTC
-	-	TRBV12-5	TRBJ1-1	CASGGRIAEAFF	TGTGCTAGTGGCGGTAGGATAGCTGAAGCTTTCTTT
TRBD1	-	TRBV27	TRBJ1-1	CATKGALDTEAFF	TGTGCCACCAAGGGGGCTTTGGACACTGAAGCTTTCTTT
-	-	TRBV6-2/TRBV6-3	TRBJ1-2	CASSPRTSRGYTF	TGTGCCAGCAGTCCACGGACTTCTCGGGGCTACACCTTC
-	-	TRBV28	TRBJ1-5	CASTDRVHQPQHF	TGTGCCAGTACGGACAGAGTCCATCAGCCCCAGCATTTT
TRBD1	-	TRBV5-3	TRBJ1-2	CARSGPTGSNGYTF	TGTGCCAGAAGCGGGCCGACAGGGAGCAATGGCTACACCTTC
TRBD1	-	TRBV4-3	TRBJ1-4	CASSQGLGGQEGEKLFF	TGCGCCAGCAGCCAGGGGTTGGGAGGACAGGAAGGTGAAAAACTGTTTTTT
TRBD1	-	TRBV19	TRBJ1-1	CASSRGQGMTEAFF	TGTGCCAGTAGTAGGGGACAGGGGATGACTGAAGCTTTCTTT
-	-	TRBV14	TRBJ1-5	CASSRDGNQPQHF	TGTGCCAGCAGTCGGGACGGTAATCAGCCCCAGCATTTT
-	-	TRBV7-9	TRBJ1-1	CASIEPRAGRADTEAFF	TGTGCCAGCATTGAACCCAGGGCAGGTAGGGCGGACACTGAAGCTTTCTTT
-	-	TRBV29-1	TRBJ1-2	CSVERGKDGGYTF	TGCAGCGTTGAAAGGGGGAAGGACGGTGGCTACACCTTC